The 22 T cell receptor beta chains in this list originate from one sample, sequenced in a study of T cell responses to AZD1222 COVID-19 vaccine. Profiling relied on immunoSEQ multiplex PCR, and the TCRdb table lists in-frame clones only, not all of them. The sample includes tens of thousands of clones, roughly 85% seen only once; the top ten take about a fifth. Sequenced material: peripheral blood, taken on day 0 of AZD1222 vaccination. Receptor source: an adult in good health.

This rearrangement joins TRBV19 to TRBJ2-1; 7 bases match TRBD2. This CDR3 region has 12 residues. J gave up 9 bases and V 6 bases, and 5 bases lay outside the gene matches. Germline V lookup: CDR1 LNHDA, CDR2 SQIVND (reference sequence). This CDR3 reads CASSTGGGEQFF. The CDR3 DNA reads as TGTGCCAGTAGCACTGGGGGGGGTGAGCAGTTCTTC.

V is TRBV6-1 and J is TRBJ2-7, with 13 bases fitting TRBD2. Unmatched junction bases numbered 7, after V lost 2 bases and J lost 0 bases. The CDR3 consists of 18 residues. Germline lookup yields CDR1 MNHNS and CDR2 SASEGT. The CDR3 loop is CASSERTSGRVDSYEQYF. DNA of the CDR3: TGTGCCAGCAGTGAAAGGACTAGCGGGAGAGTTGACTCCTACGAGCAGTACTTC.

The rearrangement links TRBV30 to TRBJ2-7; 10 nucleotides align to TRBD2. This CDR3 has 13 residues. CDR1 is GTSNPN, CDR2 SVGIG, per germline (reference sequence). The V gene end was trimmed by 4 bases and the J gene end by 9 bases; junction bases not matched to a gene: 9. CDR3 sequence: CAWKASGSGGQYF. For the CDR3, the DNA is TGTGCCTGGAAGGCTAGCGGGAGTGGCGGGCAGTACTTC.

This clone was recorded a few times. This sequence joins TRBV12-5 and TRBJ2-3, with 7 bases lining up with TRBD2. CDR1 LGHNT and CDR2 FRNRAP come from the germline V gene. The CDR3 loop spans 19 amino acids. V shed 4 bases, J shed 5 bases, and the junction held 21 bases outside the gene matches. CDR3 sequence: CASGSGYSGGGPSGDTQYF. CDR3 sequence (DNA): TGTGCTAGTGGTTCCGGGTACTCTGGGGGAGGGCCGTCAGGAGATACGCAGTATTTT.

The V and J genes are TRBV19 and TRBJ2-5, with a weak D call TRBD1 (6 bases). This CDR3 spans 15 amino acids. Trimming cost V 1 base and J 4 bases, with 13 bases left between them. From germline, CDR1 is LNHDA and CDR2 SQIVND (reference sequence). The CDR3 region has the DNA TGTGCCAGTAGTATAGGACAGGATGAGGCAGAGACCCAGTACTTC. Translating it yields CASSIGQDEAETQYF.

The rearrangement links TRBV9 to TRBJ1-3, with D unclear. The CDR3 runs to 14 residues. Trimming removed 4 bases from V and 6 bases from J, with 14 bases in between. Germline V gene data show CDR1 as SGDLS and CDR2 as YYNGEE. As DNA, the CDR3 is TGTGCCAGCAGCTCAGGTTTCAGCCTAAACACCATATATTTT. It is translated as CASSSGFSLNTIYF.

The chain carries TRBV6-1 and TRBJ2-7; a possible D gene is TRBD1 (6 bases). Germline V CDR1 and CDR2: MNHNS, SASEGT. V was pared by 3 bases and J by 6 bases, with 12 bases between. The CDR3 is 13 amino acids. The CDR3 is CASSEGLGGEQYF. The CDR3 DNA follows: TGTGCCAGCAGTGAGGGGTTAGGGGGCGAGCAGTACTTC.

The chain joins TRBV6-5 to TRBJ1-2; D unresolved. Germline lookup yields CDR1 MNHEY and CDR2 SVGAGI. CDR3 length equals 13 residues. V lost 6 bases, J lost 8 bases, and 16 bases lay in between. CDR3 nucleotides: TGTGCCAGCAGCCTCGGCGGCCCGGCAGGCTACACCTTC. Protein sequence: CASSLGGPAGYTF.

This clone was seen once. This chain joins TRBV28 and TRBJ1-3; 7 bases align to TRBD1. V gave up 6 bases and J gave up 0 bases; unmatched junction bases: 8. Germline CDR1 reads MDHEN; CDR2 reads SYDVKM. The CDR3 loop spans 16 amino acids. The CDR3 DNA reads TGTGCCAGCAGACCCCAGGGGGAACACTCTGGAAACACCATATATTTT. This codes for CASRPQGEHSGNTIYF.

The table lists this clone with a count of one. This chain joins TRBV11-3 and TRBJ2-1, with a possible D match to TRBD2 (5 bases). Germline CDR1 SGHNT, CDR2 YENEEA. The CDR3 extends over 15 amino acids. Trimming took off 5 bases at V and 4 bases at J, with 15 bases between the two ends. This CDR3 reads CASSPRTPHYNEQFF. The CDR3 nucleotides are TGTGCCAGCAGCCCTCGGACTCCCCATTACAATGAGCAGTTCTTC.

CDR3 DNA sequence: TGTGCCAGCAGTCCGCAGAGTGTGGCGATAGATACGCAGTATTTT. Translation: CASSPQSVAIDTQYF. This chain uses TRBV27 with TRBJ2-3; D is unresolved. Looked up from germline, CDR1 is MNHEY and CDR2 is SMNVEV (reference sequence). The CDR3 is 15 residues long. V was clipped by 5 bases and J by 5 bases, with 17 bases between them.

CDR3 amino acids: CASSISGSETQYF. In DNA, the CDR3 is TGCGCCAGCAGCATATCGGGGTCCGAGACCCAGTACTTC. V gene TRBV5-1 combines with J gene TRBJ2-5, with a tentative D call TRBD2 (5 bases). In germline, CDR1 is SGHRS, CDR2 YFSETQ. CDR3 length equals 13 residues. Trimming took off 4 bases at V and 5 bases at J, with 12 bases between the two ends.

The CDR3 DNA sequence: TGTGCCAGCAGCCCGGTGGACTTCACAGATACGCAGTATTTT. Amino acid sequence: CASSPVDFTDTQYF. This chain uses TRBV5-5 with TRBJ2-3, with D possibly being TRBD2 (5 bases). Germline values: CDR1 SGHKS, CDR2 YYEKEE (reference sequence). V was clipped by 4 bases and J by 2 bases, with 11 bases between them. The CDR3 spans 14 residues.

This rearrangement joins TRBV15 to TRBJ2-1; D is uncertain. The V end was cut by 0 bases, the J end by 9 bases, with 9 bases between. CDR3 length: 13 residues. Per the germline V gene, CDR1 is LNHNV and CDR2 is YYDKDF (reference sequence). Here the CDR3 DNA reads TGTGCCACCAGCAGAGACTTAGGGCGTGAGCAGTTCTTC. It translates to CATSRDLGREQFF.

The V call is TRBV6-5, the J call TRBJ2-1; a possible D gene is TRBD2 (6 bases). The length of the CDR3 is 14 residues. Germline values: CDR1 MNHEY, CDR2 SVGAGI. Deletions cut 6 bases from V and 4 bases from J, with 13 bases between. The CDR3 DNA sequence: TGTGCCAGCAGCCAGGCTAGCGCGTACAATGAGCAGTTCTTC. It specifies CASSQASAYNEQFF.

By sample share, this clone is medium-sized. V is TRBV6-5 and J is TRBJ2-1; D ambiguous. CDR1 and CDR2 (germline): MNHEY, SVGAGI. Between the trimmed V and J ends, which lost 7 bases and 14 bases, there was a span of 21 bases. The CDR3 sequence is 13 residues long. CDR3 loop: CASTPSSQLGEFF. DNA for the CDR3: TGTGCCAGCACCCCTTCGTCGCAACTTGGGGAGTTCTTC.

The J gene is TRBJ2-1, the V gene TRBV5-1, with 9 bases identical to TRBD2. Unmatched junction bases numbered 10, after V lost 1 base and J lost 8 bases. The germline CDR1 and CDR2 sequences are SGHRS and YFSETQ. This CDR3 has 16 amino acids. The CDR3 spells CASSLNGGRGLDEQFF. The DNA of the CDR3 is TGCGCCAGCAGCTTGAACGGCGGGAGGGGTTTGGATGAGCAGTTCTTC.

The CDR3 spells CASSDSPGQGAGGYTF. CDR3 DNA: TGCGCCAGCAGTGACTCCCCGGGACAGGGGGCAGGTGGCTACACCTTC. The rearrangement uses TRBV10-1 and TRBJ1-2; 12 bases fit TRBD1. The CDR3 runs 16 residues. J was trimmed by 7 bases and V by 3 bases; bases with no gene match: 9. Germline CDR1 is WNHNN and CDR2 is SYGVQD (reference sequence).

The rearrangement joins TRBV3-1 (or the pseudogene TRBV3-2) to TRBJ1-5; no definite D call. The CDR3 is 13 residues long. The V gene's germline CDR1 is LGHDT and CDR2 YNNKEL (reference sequence). The V and J ends lost 0 bases and 7 bases respectively, with 7 bases between them. CDR3: CASSQEPRQPQHF. In DNA, the CDR3 is TGTGCCAGCAGCCAAGAGCCAAGACAGCCCCAGCATTTT.

This clone was counted a few times. CDR3: CSVEDRDFEAFF. CDR3 coding DNA: TGCAGCGTGGAGGACAGGGACTTTGAAGCTTTCTTT. This sequence joins TRBV29-1 and TRBJ1-1, with 8 bases fitting TRBD1. The length of the CDR3 is 12 residues. Losses at the gene ends were 6 bases for V and 7 bases for J; bases not matched to a gene: 7. Germline V lookup: CDR1 SQVTM, CDR2 ANQGSEA.

The rearrangement uses TRBV2 and TRBJ2-3; 7 positions agree with TRBD2. V was pared by 3 bases and J by 4 bases, with 4 bases of the junction left unmatched. CDR1 SNHLY and CDR2 FYNNEI come from the germline V gene. The CDR3 consists of 14 residues. Here the CDR3 DNA reads TGTGCCAGCAGTGAGGGGGGGGGTCCAGATACGCAGTATTTT. Residues: CASSEGGGPDTQYF.

A few counts support this clone. V gene TRBV19 combines with J gene TRBJ1-2, with D possibly TRBD1 on 5 matching bases. V lost 1 base to trimming and J lost 9 bases, with 12 bases between them. CDR1 and CDR2 from the germline V gene are LNHDA and SQIVND (reference sequence). This CDR3 spans 13 amino acids. The DNA for the CDR3 is TGTGCCAGTAGTATAGGCAAGGGGAGTAGCTACACCTTC. It is translated as CASSIGKGSSYTF.